A selection of T cell receptor beta chains follows, all from one sample in a study of T cell repertoires in cytomegalovirus infection. No antigen has been identified for these receptors. Using its own MiXCR run on the reads, TCRdb lists one record per CDR3 protein. Of about 83,000 distinct CDR3 sequences in the sample, about 31% are singletons; the top ten hold less than 75%. The source was CD8+ T cells from cultured PBMCs, collected from culture after CMV antigen stimulation. The receptor set was obtained from a human donor in good health (CMV status not recorded). Some clones in this sample may be carry-over from other donors' samples. Each CDR3 is given with its conserved first and last residue. Fields, in order: V gene, D gene, clone size, J gene, CDR3 DNA, CDR3 protein. The D gene is left open where the match is weak. Clone size is not always given. Where it is, it says once, few, many or a class for expanded clones.

>TRBV12-3/TRBV12-4|NA|NA|TRBJ1-2
TGTGCCAGCAGTCCCTTGCTAGGGGGTCGAGGCGGCTACACCTTC
CASSPLLGGRGGYTF
>TRBV12-3/TRBV12-4|NA|NA|TRBJ1-5
TGTGCCAGCAGGTCGGGGGGGGCCAATCAGCCCCAGCATTTT
CASRSGGANQPQHF
>TRBV5-5|NA|NA|TRBJ1-1
TGTGCCAGCAGCTCGACAGGTTTAAGACCCGAAGCTTTCTTT
CASSSTGLRPEAFF
>TRBV7-9|NA|many|TRBJ1-5
TGTGCCAGCAGTTATAGCAATCAGCCCCAGCATTTT
CASSYSNQPQHF
>TRBV28|NA|NA|TRBJ2-7
TGTGCCAGCAGTTTGGACATGGACGACGAGCAGTACTTC
CASSLDMDDEQYF
>TRBV7-6|NA|few|TRBJ2-7
TGTGCCAGCAGCCCCTCAGTAGTATCTTACGAGCAGTACTTC
CASSPSVVSYEQYF
>TRBV6-5|NA|few|TRBJ1-5
TGTGCCAGCAGTCAGGACAGTCCTAATCAGCCCCAGCATTTT
CASSQDSPNQPQHF
>TRBV5-1|TRBD1|NA|TRBJ2-2
TGCGCCAGCAGCCCGGGACAGGGGATTAACACCGGGGAGCTGTTTTTT
CASSPGQGINTGELFF
>TRBV27|TRBD1|NA|TRBJ2-1
TGTGCCAGTCGGACAGGGGGAGGCTTAAATGAGCAGTTCTTC
CASRTGGGLNEQFF
>TRBV6-5|NA|NA|TRBJ1-6
TGTGCCAGCAGCATGGACCGCTTGGTCCTCCACTTT
CASSMDRLVLHF
>TRBV7-6|NA|few|TRBJ1-4
TGTGCCAGCAGCCCCTACGGCCCCTCAGACGAAAAACTGTTTTTT
CASSPYGPSDEKLFF
>TRBV7-6|NA|few|TRBJ2-1
TGTGCCAGCAGCTTAGGCTCAGGGATCAATGAGCAGTTCTTC
CASSLGSGINEQFF
>TRBV20-1|NA|NA|TRBJ1-5
TGCAGTGCTAGGGAAGGACCAAGGGGACTTAGCAATCAGCCCCAGCATTTT
CSAREGPRGLSNQPQHF
>TRBV6-6|NA|NA|TRBJ1-1
TGTGCCAGCTCCCCTCTTACTGAAGCTTTCTTT
CASSPLTEAFF
>TRBV7-3|NA|NA|TRBJ2-3
TGTGCCAGCAGCCACGCAGATGCTAGCACAGATACGCAGTATTTT
CASSHADASTDTQYF
>TRBV7-6|NA|NA|TRBJ1-3
TGTGCCAGCGAGGGGGGCCGCTCTGGAAACACCATATATTTT
CASEGGRSGNTIYF
>TRBV7-3|NA|many|TRBJ2-1
TGTGCCAGCAGCACCGGGACTCCCGGCTACAATGAGCAGTTCTTC
CASSTGTPGYNEQFF
>TRBV10-3|NA|NA|TRBJ2-1
TGTGCCATCAGTGTGGCTAGCGAGGTCGGGAATGAGCAGTTCTTC
CAISVASEVGNEQFF
>TRBV4-1|NA|NA|TRBJ1-1
TGCGCCAGCAGCCAAGACGAGAGGAGGGGTTGGGAGACTGAAGCTTTCTTT
CASSQDERRGWETEAFF
>TRBV3-1|NA|few|TRBJ2-7
TGTGCCAGCAGCCAAGCCAGGGGAGAGCAGTACTTC
CASSQARGEQYF
>TRBV4-1|NA|few|TRBJ1-1
TGCGCCAGCAGCCAAAGCGATGGGTTCACTGAAGCTTTCTTT
CASSQSDGFTEAFF
>TRBV27|TRBD2|NA|TRBJ2-1
TGTGCCAGCAGTTTGGGACTAACCTACAATGAGCAGTTCTTC
CASSLGLTYNEQFF
>TRBV27|NA|many|TRBJ1-6
TGTGCCAGCAGTTTATCTTCAAGGTCACCCCTCCACTTT
CASSLSSRSPLHF
>TRBV29-1|NA|NA|TRBJ2-5
TGCAGCGTTGAGGCGGTGGGAGAGTCAGCCGAGACCCAGTACTTC
CSVEAVGESAETQYF
>TRBV28|NA|NA|TRBJ1-2
TGTGCCAGCAGTTTTAACTATGGTTATGGCTACACCTTC
CASSFNYGYGYTF
>TRBV6-1|TRBD2|many|TRBJ2-3
TGTGCCAGCAGTGGCGGGGGGGACACAGATACGCAGTATTTT
CASSGGGDTDTQYF
>TRBV6-1|TRBD1|NA|TRBJ1-4
TGTGCCAGCAGACCCGACAGGGGGCATGAAAAACTGTTTTTT
CASRPDRGHEKLFF
>TRBV10-3|NA|NA|TRBJ2-1
TGTGCCATCAGAGGCCCCAGGGTTGGGGACAATGAGCAGTTCTTC
CAIRGPRVGDNEQFF
>TRBV6-2/TRBV6-3|NA|many|TRBJ2-2
TGTGCCAGCAGTTTCCAGCAGGGGAAGACCGGGGAGCTGTTTTTT
CASSFQQGKTGELFF
>TRBV7-8|NA|many|TRBJ2-7
TGTGCCAGCAGCCGCCGGGACGGCTCTTACGAGCAGTACTTC
CASSRRDGSYEQYF
>TRBV11-2|NA|NA|TRBJ2-7
TGTGCCAGCAGCCCTCCCGCAGGGCCGACCTACGAGCAGTACTTC
CASSPPAGPTYEQYF
>TRBV20-1|NA|NA|TRBJ1-5
TGCAGTGCTAGAGATTGGGGGGGCAGTAATCAGCCCCAGCATTTT
CSARDWGGSNQPQHF
>TRBV27|TRBD1|NA|TRBJ1-6
TGTGCCAGCAGACCCGGGACAGAATCCCCACCCCTCCACTTT
CASRPGTESPPLHF
>TRBV7-4|TRBD2|NA|TRBJ2-3
TGTGCCAGCACCTTTACTGGGCGGGGGGAACTCACAGATACGCAGTATTTT
CASTFTGRGELTDTQYF
>TRBV19|NA|many|TRBJ2-5
TGTGCCAGTAGCACGGGACTTGGGGAGACCCAGTACTTC
CASSTGLGETQYF
>TRBV5-1|NA|many|TRBJ2-7
TGCGCCAGCAGCGAGGGCACGGGCTTCTCATCCTACGAGCAGTACTTC
CASSEGTGFSSYEQYF